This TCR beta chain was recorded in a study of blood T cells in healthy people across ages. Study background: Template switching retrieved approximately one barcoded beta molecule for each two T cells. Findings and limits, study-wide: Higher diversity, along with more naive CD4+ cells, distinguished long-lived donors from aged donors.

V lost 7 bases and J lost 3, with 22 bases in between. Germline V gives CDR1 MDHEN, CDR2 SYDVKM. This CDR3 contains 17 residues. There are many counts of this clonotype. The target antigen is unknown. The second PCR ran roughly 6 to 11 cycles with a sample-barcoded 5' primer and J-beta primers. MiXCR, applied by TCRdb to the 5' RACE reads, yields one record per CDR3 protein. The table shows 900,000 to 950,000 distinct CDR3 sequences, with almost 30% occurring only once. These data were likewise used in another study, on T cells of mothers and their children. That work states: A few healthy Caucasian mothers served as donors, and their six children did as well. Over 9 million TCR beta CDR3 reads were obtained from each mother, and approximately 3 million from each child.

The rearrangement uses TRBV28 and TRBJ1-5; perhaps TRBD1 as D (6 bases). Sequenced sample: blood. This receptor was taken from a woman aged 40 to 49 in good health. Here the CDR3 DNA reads TGTGCCAGCACCCCCGGGACTCGGACAGTAATCAATCAGCCCCAGCATTTT. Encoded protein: CASTPGTRTVINQPQHF.